This TCR beta chain emerged from a study of blood T cells in healthy people across ages. This clonotype was detected a few times. Primed by a sample-barcoded 5' primer and a J-beta primer mix, a second PCR proceeded for roughly 7 to 12 cycles. TCRdb analysed the 5' RACE reads with MiXCR anew, one entry per CDR3 protein. Seen here are some 780,000 distinct CDR3 sequences, 45% to 70% observed once, and the top ten hold roughly 26%. Germline assignment: CDR1 SGHRS and CDR2 YFSETQ. The CDR3 runs 16 residues. With 0 bases removed from V and 0 bases from J, the gap between germline ends came to 10 bases. The sequence derives from a man aged 40-49 years in good health. What was sequenced was blood. This rearrangement joins TRBV5-1 to TRBJ2-1, with D possibly being TRBD2 (6 bases). CDR3: CASSLVGGRSYNEQFF. The CDR3 coding sequence is TGCGCCAGCAGCTTGGTCGGGGGTCGCTCCTACAATGAGCAGTTCTTC. Filled out from reference TRBV5-1 and TRBJ2-1, the complete variable domain reads KAGVTQTPRYLIKTRGQQVTLSCSPISGHRSVSWYQQTPGQGLQFLFEYFSETQRNKGNFPGRFSGRQFSNSRSEMNVSTLELGDSALYLCASSLVGGRSYNEQFFGPGTRLTVL.